This T cell receptor (beta chain) originates from a study of blood T cell repertoires in COVID-19. Study in general: Sites in the United States, Italy and Spain provided acute and convalescent COVID-19 samples. PBMCs, B-cell-depleted T cells, or T cells provided the cDNA or gDNA that made up the material.

With V trimmed by 3 bases and J by 7 bases, 0 bases remained unmatched. The CDR3 totals 13 residues. Looked up from germline, CDR1 is MGHRA and CDR2 is YSYEKL. Authors' methods: From reference gene primer amplification, estimates of nucleated cell counts were derived. TCRdb's copy holds only in-frame clones and misses some; the assay was immunoSEQ multiplex PCR. Clonal size and the V and J genes are those of that table, whereas D and trimming came from the DNA. Of about 43,000 clones listed, roughly 87% are singletons. The rearrangement uses TRBV4-1 and TRBJ2-1; TRBD1 aligns across 10 bases. This sequence was found in a man between 60 and 70 years old with active COVID-19. The sequenced sample was peripheral blood. CDR3 nucleotide sequence: TGCGCCAGCAGCCAGGGACAGGGGAATGAGCAGTTCTTC. Translating gives CASSQGQGNEQFF.